These T cell receptor beta chains were read from a single sample in a study of read filtering for tumor transcriptome and immune sequencing. TCRdb passed the reads through MiXCR, listing each CDR3 protein once. The data hold roughly 68,000 distinct CDR3 sequences, with approximately 15% observed a single time. Specimen: a population of CD138-negative cells sorted from bone marrow. The source of these receptors is a donor over 35 with multiple myeloma. Both conserved end residues are part of each CDR3. Each record gives: J gene, V gene, CDR3 length, CDR3 protein.

j_call: TRBJ2-2; v_call: TRBV30; cdr3_length: 14; cdr3_aa: CAWSVLKNTGELFF
j_call: TRBJ2-1; v_call: TRBV5-6; cdr3_length: 14; cdr3_aa: CASSLVAANNEQFF
j_call: TRBJ2-1; v_call: TRBV24-1; cdr3_length: 13; cdr3_aa: CATSAPRGDEQFF
j_call: TRBJ2-1; v_call: TRBV3-1; cdr3_length: 16; cdr3_aa: CASSARQGGLVNEQFF
j_call: TRBJ2-1; v_call: TRBV7-2; cdr3_length: 15; cdr3_aa: CASTRRRDPSNEQFF
j_call: TRBJ2-1; v_call: TRBV6-1; cdr3_length: 15; cdr3_aa: CASKSVSGRGNEQFF
j_call: TRBJ1-1; v_call: TRBV28; cdr3_length: 13; cdr3_aa: CALSPRADTEAFF
j_call: TRBJ1-1; v_call: TRBV30; cdr3_length: 13; cdr3_aa: CAWGGQRNTEAFF
j_call: TRBJ2-3; v_call: TRBV20-1; cdr3_length: 15; cdr3_aa: CSADGTTTNTDTQYF
j_call: TRBJ2-1; v_call: TRBV11-2; cdr3_length: 15; cdr3_aa: CASSLVPDFYNEQFF
j_call: TRBJ1-2; v_call: TRBV14; cdr3_length: 14; cdr3_aa: CASSPGRGAYGYTF
j_call: TRBJ1-6; v_call: TRBV5-5; cdr3_length: 11; cdr3_aa: CASSLGPSLHF
j_call: TRBJ2-1; v_call: TRBV3-1; cdr3_length: 13; cdr3_aa: CASSPPRHNEQFF
j_call: TRBJ2-2; v_call: TRBV11-2; cdr3_length: 15; cdr3_aa: CASSPGLASTGELFF
j_call: TRBJ1-1; v_call: TRBV29-1; cdr3_length: 12; cdr3_aa: CSVGTGNTEAFF
j_call: TRBJ2-7; v_call: TRBV12-3/TRBV12-4; cdr3_length: 12; cdr3_aa: CASSWGIYEQYF
j_call: TRBJ1-4; v_call: TRBV18; cdr3_length: 16; cdr3_aa: CASSGAAPSTNEKLFF
j_call: TRBJ2-1; v_call: TRBV7-8; cdr3_length: 17; cdr3_aa: CASSLAQRGRVYNEQFF
j_call: TRBJ2-5; v_call: TRBV20-1; cdr3_length: 13; cdr3_aa: CSAMQEYQETQYF
j_call: TRBJ2-3; v_call: TRBV27; cdr3_length: 11; cdr3_aa: CASSNTDTQYF
j_call: TRBJ2-7; v_call: TRBV12-3/TRBV12-4; cdr3_length: 12; cdr3_aa: CASSLLGREQYF
j_call: TRBJ1-2; v_call: TRBV19; cdr3_length: 13; cdr3_aa: CASSTRQVYGYTF
j_call: TRBJ1-1; v_call: TRBV29-1; cdr3_length: 11; cdr3_aa: CSGQGPTEAFF
j_call: TRBJ2-2; v_call: TRBV9; cdr3_length: 17; cdr3_aa: CASSVAMAGARTGELFF
j_call: TRBJ2-5; v_call: TRBV15; cdr3_length: 16; cdr3_aa: CATSREGAGLQETQYF
j_call: TRBJ2-5; v_call: TRBV6-1; cdr3_length: 12; cdr3_aa: CASSGIEETQYF
j_call: TRBJ2-1; v_call: TRBV7-3; cdr3_length: 15; cdr3_aa: CASSPSGRSYNEQFF
j_call: TRBJ2-2; v_call: TRBV29-1; cdr3_length: 13; cdr3_aa: CSVGTGNTGELFF
j_call: TRBJ2-3; v_call: TRBV18; cdr3_length: 14; cdr3_aa: CASSPSLGSDTQYF
j_call: TRBJ2-2; v_call: TRBV24-1; cdr3_length: 15; cdr3_aa: CATSDFRKATGELFF
j_call: TRBJ2-7; v_call: TRBV29-1; cdr3_length: 12; cdr3_aa: CSARREPGEQYF
j_call: TRBJ2-1; v_call: TRBV10-1; cdr3_length: 15; cdr3_aa: CASSVGLQFGNEQFF
j_call: TRBJ2-1; v_call: TRBV29-1; cdr3_length: 12; cdr3_aa: CSARLGHQGQFF
j_call: TRBJ2-5; v_call: TRBV20-1; cdr3_length: 12; cdr3_aa: CSARGDGETQYF
j_call: TRBJ2-1; v_call: TRBV6-6; cdr3_length: 16; cdr3_aa: CASIPSGRWQYNEQFF
j_call: TRBJ2-5; v_call: TRBV10-3; cdr3_length: 17; cdr3_aa: CAISDDRGKGLRETQYF
j_call: TRBJ2-2; v_call: TRBV20-1; cdr3_length: 14; cdr3_aa: CSAILASNTGELFF
j_call: TRBJ2-5; v_call: TRBV7-9; cdr3_length: 15; cdr3_aa: CASSLPTSGIETQYF
j_call: TRBJ2-2; v_call: TRBV7-9; cdr3_length: 23; cdr3_aa: CASSLRKMIRTRSTQANTGELFF
j_call: TRBJ2-3; v_call: TRBV30; cdr3_length: 15; cdr3_aa: CAWSNQIEVTDTQYF
j_call: TRBJ1-1; v_call: TRBV12-3/TRBV12-4; cdr3_length: 13; cdr3_aa: CASRRLDNTEAFF
j_call: TRBJ2-3; v_call: TRBV29-1; cdr3_length: 13; cdr3_aa: CSASGRARDTQYF
j_call: TRBJ1-4; v_call: TRBV7-8; cdr3_length: 16; cdr3_aa: CASSLALAGFNEKLFF
j_call: TRBJ2-7; v_call: TRBV6-5; cdr3_length: 14; cdr3_aa: CASSYRENDYEQYF
j_call: TRBJ2-1; v_call: TRBV4-2; cdr3_length: 16; cdr3_aa: CASSQDRQGTDNEQFF